This TCR beta chain came from a study of early T cells in non-severe SARS-CoV-2 infection. Germline values: CDR1 KGHSH, CDR2 LQKENI. Trimming removed 2 bases from V and 0 bases from J, with 8 bases in between. CDR3 size: 15 residues. TCRdb called the 5' RACE reads again in MiXCR, with one record for every CDR3 protein. The sample shows more than 20,000 distinct CDR3 sequences, less than 7% of them seen only once. This clonotype was seen a few times. The chain uses TRBV18 and TRBJ2-1, with a tentative D call TRBD1 (6 bases). The sample was whole blood. This clonotype originated in an adult who was a healthcare worker with PCR-confirmed SARS-CoV-2 infection or an uninfected control (not recorded which). The CDR3 sequence: CASSPTGYSYNEQFF. The CDR3 coding sequence is TGTGCCAGCTCACCAACAGGGTACTCCTACAATGAGCAGTTCTTC. The variable domain in full, completed from reference TRBV18 and TRBJ2-1, reads NAGVMQNPRHLVRRRGQEARLRCSPMKGHSHVYWYRQLPEEGLKFMVYLQKENIIDESGMPKERFSAEFPKEGPSILRIQQVVRGDSAAYFCASSPTGYSYNEQFFGPGTRLTVL.